Detailed here is one TCR beta chain. This clonotype was picked up a small number of times. This clone's antigen is unknown. No much larger clonotype is one base removed from it; base qualities were not supplied. The entry originates in a study of T cell repertoires in cytomegalovirus infection (dated by TCRdb to between 2018 and 2021). About the full investigation: Donor HLA type was relevant to the analysis, as public TCR beta signatures indicated carriage of CMV infection together with the matching HLA type.

Sequenced on an Illumina HiSeq 1500. TCRdb took the public reads, trimmed them with fastp at Q25, ran MiXCR for clone calling and kept in-frame beta chains. Rows are combined by CDR3 protein, so each entry shows the most common genes and DNA. The sample records just under 550,000 distinct CDR3 sequences, around 27% of which are singletons. The ten top clones hold about 12% of the sample. Beyond this particular receptor, the publication reports: The ex vivo response was dominated by HLA-C-restricted CMV-specific TCR beta clonotypes, which also provided the single most frequent clonotype in two of eight donors. Cumulative frequency of public TCR beta family members discriminated carriers of CMV infection plus the relevant HLA type in this cohort and an independent approximately 370-donor cohort.

Including the terminal cysteine and phenylalanine, the CDR3 comprises 15 residues. Just the 45-base CDR3 DNA is kept, in frame starting at base 1. After removal of 6 bases from V and 8 bases from J, the junction retains 10 bases not matched to a gene. Sample: PBMCs. The receptor was derived from a human donor in good health (CMV status not recorded). Some clones in this sample may be carry-over from other donors' samples. The chain was built from TRBV12-3 or TRBV12-4 and TRBJ1-2, with 12 central nucleotides matching TRBD1. The nucleotide sequence reads as follows: TGTGCCAGCAGCCCAGGGACAGGGGGCCTTGGAGGCTACACCTTC. This gives the protein CASSPGTGGLGGYTF.